These 29 T cell receptor beta chains came from one sample sequenced in a study of blood T cell repertoires in COVID-19. The method was immunoSEQ multiplex PCR; TCRdb's version includes in-frame clones alone and lacks a portion of them. The sample lists over 45,000 clones; around 90% were seen once. The sequenced sample was peripheral blood. The receptors stem from a man aged 50-60 years with active COVID-19.

The J gene is TRBJ2-3, the V gene TRBV5-1, with TRBD2 matching 8 bases. CDR3 size: 16 residues. The V segment lost 0 bases and the J segment 5 bases; nucleotides outside the gene matches: 8. Germline V gives CDR1 SGHRS, CDR2 YFSETQ. For the CDR3, the DNA is TGCGCCAGCAGCTTGGCCCCAGCGGGGGTGGAAGATACGCAGTATTTT. Amino acids: CASSLAPAGVEDTQYF. Complete variable domain (other parts from reference TRBV5-1 and TRBJ2-3): KAGVTQTPRYLIKTRGQQVTLSCSPISGHRSVSWYQQTPGQGLQFLFEYFSETQRNKGNFPGRFSGRQFSNSRSEMNVSTLELGDSALYLCASSLAPAGVEDTQYFGPGTRLTVL.

The chain has TRBV6-5 and TRBJ2-5, with D possibly matching TRBD1 (5 bases). Germline V gene data show CDR1 as MNHEY and CDR2 as SVGAGI. The CDR3 extends over 11 amino acids. Trimming shortened V by 6 bases and J by 5 bases, and 7 bases separated the two germline ends. This chain's CDR3 is CASSNRETQYF. The CDR3 nucleotides read TGTGCCAGCAGCAACAGGGAGACCCAGTACTTC.

A few counts support this clone. The chain combines TRBV7-9 with TRBJ1-4, with TRBD1 matching 8 bases. J lost 8 bases, V lost 4 bases, and 6 bases had no gene match. In germline, CDR1 is SEHNR, CDR2 FQNEAQ (reference sequence). CDR3 length equals 14 residues. The CDR3 region is CASSSRGRVEKLFF. DNA of the CDR3: TGTGCCAGCAGCTCCAGGGGGCGGGTGGAAAAACTGTTTTTT.

The V call is TRBV29-1, the J call TRBJ1-1; TRBD1 matches 7 bases. This CDR3 contains 18 residues. Losses at the gene ends were 2 bases for V and 0 bases for J; bases not matched to a gene: 15. Per germline, CDR1 SQVTM and CDR2 ANQGSEA. The CDR3, as DNA: TGCAGCGTTGAATGGTCGATGATAGGGGGCCCCATGAACACTGAAGCTTTCTTT. This encodes CSVEWSMIGGPMNTEAFF.

The chain has TRBV5-1 and TRBJ2-3; a weak D match, TRBD1 (6 bases). Looked up from germline, CDR1 is SGHRS and CDR2 is YFSETQ. The CDR3 loop spans 14 amino acids. The V and J ends lost 1 base and 5 bases respectively, with 11 bases between them. CDR3 in DNA: TGCGCCAGCAGCTTGTCGGGACACGGAGATACGCAGTATTTT. Encoded protein: CASSLSGHGDTQYF.

The genes are TRBV11-2 and TRBJ2-3; no firm D call. V shed 5 bases and J shed 0 bases, with 9 bases lying between them. This CDR3 region has 14 residues. In germline, CDR1 is SGHAT, CDR2 FQNNGV. Here the CDR3 reads CASSLGVSTDTQYF. CDR3 coding DNA: TGTGCCAGCAGCCTCGGAGTCAGCACAGATACGCAGTATTTT.

V usage is TRBV7-2 and J usage is TRBJ2-5; 11 nucleotides match TRBD1. Losses at the gene ends were 5 bases for V and 5 bases for J; bases not matched to a gene: 4. This CDR3 is 14 amino acids long. Germline V gene data show CDR1 as SGHTA and CDR2 as FQGNSA. CDR3 DNA sequence: TGTGCCAGCAGCATGGACAGGGGGCTTGAGACCCAGTACTTC. Its protein is CASSMDRGLETQYF.

This clone was seen a few times. The chain joins TRBV6-5 to TRBJ1-6; 7 nucleotides line up with TRBD1. Germline loops: CDR1 MNHEY, CDR2 SVGAGI. Unmatched junction bases numbered 3, after V lost 6 bases and J lost 13 bases. The CDR3 is made up of 11 amino acids. CDR3 in amino acids: CASSQGDPLHF. CDR3 nucleotide sequence: TGTGCCAGCAGCCAGGGGGATCCCCTCCACTTT.

J is TRBJ2-3 and V is TRBV10-2, with D perhaps matching TRBD2 (7 bases). V lost 7 bases and J lost 4, with 12 bases in between. The CDR3 consists of 13 residues. Germline CDR1 WSHSY, CDR2 SAAADI. The CDR3 sequence: CASKGGAADTQYF. DNA for the CDR3: TGCGCCAGCAAAGGGGGGGCCGCAGATACGCAGTATTTT.

Only a few counts were recorded for this clone. V and J are TRBV20-1 and TRBJ1-2; D unresolved. The V gene lost 6 bases and the J gene lost 6 bases, with 11 bases spanning the gap. Germline CDR1 and CDR2: DFQATT and SNEGSKA (reference sequence). This CDR3 has 11 residues. CDR3 loop: CSAEPGNGYTF. The CDR3 bases are TGCAGTGCCGAACCGGGAAATGGCTACACCTTC.

V gene TRBV5-1 combines with J gene TRBJ1-1; D gene unclear. The ends were cut back, 1 base at V and 4 bases at J, with 11 bases in the middle. CDR3 length: 14 residues. Germline CDR1 and CDR2: SGHRS and YFSETQ. For the CDR3, the DNA is TGCGCCAGCAGCTTGTCCGGACGGGGCACTGAAGCTTTCTTT. Translated, it gives CASSLSGRGTEAFF.

The rearrangement links TRBV13 to TRBJ1-6; weak D call: TRBD1 (5 bases). The germline CDR1 and CDR2 sequences are PRHDT and FYEKMQ (reference sequence). V dropped 3 bases and J dropped 6 bases, with 9 bases sitting between them. The CDR3 runs 14 residues. The DNA of the CDR3 is TGTGCCAGCAGCTTCCTCGGGGGTAATTCACCCCTCCACTTT. Translated: CASSFLGGNSPLHF.

The chain recombines TRBV7-9 with TRBJ2-3; weak D call: TRBD1 (5 bases). Germline CDR1 reads SEHNR; CDR2 reads FQNEAQ (reference sequence). The V gene lost 7 bases and the J gene lost 0 bases, with 20 bases spanning the gap. This CDR3 comprises 17 residues. The CDR3 sequence is CASIPDGAPPSTDTQYF. CDR3 bases: TGTGCCAGCATCCCCGATGGGGCCCCCCCTAGCACAGATACGCAGTATTTT.

This clone was counted a single time. The rearrangement joins TRBV19 to TRBJ1-4; no clear D. V was clipped by 3 bases and J by 10 bases, with 12 bases between them. Germline V gives CDR1 LNHDA, CDR2 SQIVND (reference sequence). The CDR3 has 13 residues. CDR3 DNA sequence: TGTGCCAGTAGTATCGGGGTTGAGGGAAAACTGTTTTTT. This gives the protein CASSIGVEGKLFF.

This chain connects TRBV18 to TRBJ1-4; TRBD1 matches 7 bases. The junction had 4 bases not matched to a gene; V was cut back by 2 bases and J by 4 bases. In germline, CDR1 is KGHSH, CDR2 LQKENI. There are 15 residues in the CDR3. The CDR3 loop is CASSPTGVLNEKLFF. In DNA form, the CDR3 reads TGTGCCAGCTCACCAACAGGGGTCCTTAATGAAAAACTGTTTTTT.

The chain has TRBV18 and TRBJ1-2, with 7 bases lining up with TRBD1. Per germline, CDR1 KGHSH and CDR2 LQKENI. The CDR3 consists of 13 residues. The V gene end was trimmed by 3 bases and the J gene end by 4 bases; junction bases not matched to a gene: 2. The DNA of the CDR3 is TGTGCCAGCTCACCGGGACAGATCTATGGCTACACCTTC. Translation gives CASSPGQIYGYTF.

The CDR3 nucleotides are TGTGCCAGCAGCTTACCCACTAGCGGGCAAGAGACCCAGTACTTC. It translates to CASSLPTSGQETQYF. This sequence joins TRBV11-2 and TRBJ2-5; 9 positions agree with TRBD2. The CDR3 runs to 15 residues. After removal of 2 bases from V and 2 bases from J, the junction contained 3 bases not matched to a gene. The V gene's germline CDR1 is SGHAT and CDR2 FQNNGV. Looking up the rest from reference TRBV11-2 and TRBJ2-5 gives the full variable domain: EAGVAQSPRYKIIEKRQSVAFWCNPISGHATLYWYQQILGQGPKLLIQFQNNGVVDDSQLPKDRFSAERLKGVDSTLKIQPAKLEDSAVYLCASSLPTSGQETQYFGPGTRLLVL.

The V gene is TRBV18, the J gene TRBJ2-2, with TRBD1 matching over 7 bases. The junction had 4 bases not matched to a gene; V was cut back by 2 bases and J by 4 bases. The CDR3 is 15 residues long. Germline assignment: CDR1 KGHSH and CDR2 LQKENI. CDR3 coding DNA: TGTGCCAGCTCACCAACGACAGGGTCCACCGGGGAGCTGTTTTTT. Translating gives CASSPTTGSTGELFF.

The chain is built from TRBV29-1 and TRBJ2-1; TRBD2 might be the D (6 bases). Deletions cut 3 bases from V and 2 bases from J, with 17 bases between. This CDR3 has 16 amino acids. CDR1 is SQVTM and CDR2 is ANQGSEA in the germline V gene. The CDR3 coding sequence is TGCAGCGTTGAGTACAGCGGGTACCGTACCTACAATGAGCAGTTCTTC. Amino acid sequence: CSVEYSGYRTYNEQFF.

CDR3 amino acids: CASSKGQGTYEQYF. The CDR3 DNA is TGTGCCAGTAGTAAGGGACAGGGGACCTACGAGCAGTACTTC. The V and J genes are TRBV19 and TRBJ2-7, with 10 bases matching TRBD1. After removal of 4 bases from V and 2 bases from J, the junction contained 2 bases not matched to a gene. This CDR3 contains 14 residues. From germline, CDR1 is LNHDA and CDR2 SQIVND (reference sequence).

The chain has TRBV6-1 and TRBJ2-7; D perhaps matches TRBD2 (7 bases). This CDR3 has 15 residues. Per the germline V gene, CDR1 is MNHNS and CDR2 is SASEGT. V lost 3 bases and J lost 4, with 16 bases in between. The CDR3 nucleotides are TGTGCCAGCAGTGAGGGGGGGCGAGAAACGTACGAGCAGTACTTC. Translating it yields CASSEGGRETYEQYF.

The rearrangement joins TRBV27 to TRBJ2-2; tentatively, D is TRBD1 (5 bases). The germline V gene has CDR1 MNHEY and CDR2 SMNVEV (reference sequence). Trimming shortened V by 4 bases and J by 7 bases, and 13 bases separated the two germline ends. This CDR3 contains 14 residues. CDR3 protein: CASSWLGVGGELFF. The CDR3 DNA follows: TGTGCCAGCAGTTGGCTAGGGGTGGGCGGGGAGCTGTTTTTT.

This clone has only a few counts. The V and J genes are TRBV19 and TRBJ2-3; D is perhaps TRBD1 (6 bases). V was cut by 3 bases and J by 10 bases, with 20 bases left in between. The CDR3 is 15 amino acids. Germline values: CDR1 LNHDA, CDR2 SQIVND (reference sequence). CDR3 loop: CASSIQGWGSGAQYF. DNA of the CDR3: TGTGCCAGTAGTATCCAGGGGTGGGGGTCGGGTGCGCAGTATTTT.

This sequence joins TRBV12-3 or TRBV12-4 and TRBJ1-1, with 9 nucleotides matching TRBD1. The V and J ends lost 6 bases and 10 bases, in that order; junction bases with no gene match: 9. This CDR3 comprises 13 residues. The CDR3 is CASSRDRDGRAFF. The CDR3 bases are TGTGCCAGCAGCCGGGACAGGGATGGGCGAGCTTTCTTT.

This chain connects TRBV29-1 to TRBJ1-2; TRBD1 matches at 8 bases. The CDR3 runs to 11 residues. The germline CDR1 and CDR2 sequences are SQVTM and ANQGSEA. CDR3 sequence reads: CLSAGGSGYTF. The CDR3 DNA is TGCCTTTCGGCAGGGGGCTCTGGCTACACCTTC.

CDR3 loop: CASSSRPNEKLFF. Here the CDR3 DNA reads TGTGCCAGCAGTTCCCGTCCGAATGAAAAACTGTTTTTT. V and J are TRBV6-5 and TRBJ1-4; D ambiguous. The V and J ends lost 4 bases and 5 bases respectively, with 8 bases between them. CDR1 is MNHEY, CDR2 SVGAGI, per germline. This CDR3 has 13 residues.

This chain uses TRBV28 with TRBJ2-5; 7 bases fit TRBD2. CDR1 and CDR2 from the germline V gene are MDHEN and SYDVKM. V lost 5 bases and J lost 9; bases outside the gene matches: 9. The CDR3 extends over 13 amino acids. As DNA, the CDR3 is TGTGCCAGCAGTACCGTGGGTCGGGGGGCCCAGTACTTC. Translated, it gives CASSTVGRGAQYF.

The chain uses TRBV7-2 and TRBJ2-7, with a tentative D call TRBD2 (5 bases). The germline V gene has CDR1 SGHTA and CDR2 FQGNSA. This CDR3 is 15 amino acids long. With 1 base removed from V and 2 bases from J, the gap between germline ends came to 12 bases. In DNA form, the CDR3 reads TGTGCCAGCAGCTTAGTACCCAGCGGTCCCTACGAGCAGTACTTC. Translating gives CASSLVPSGPYEQYF. Together with reference TRBV7-2 and TRBJ2-7, the CDR3 gives the full variable domain: GAGVSQSPSNKVTEKGKDVELRCDPISGHTALYWYRQSLGQGLEFLIYFQGNSAPDKSGLPSDRFSAERTGGSVSTLTIQRTQQEDSAVYLCASSLVPSGPYEQYFGPGTRLTVT.

The chain is built from TRBV5-8 and TRBJ1-4; 8 nucleotides agree with TRBD1. This CDR3 has 15 residues. Looked up from germline, CDR1 is SGHTS and CDR2 is YDEGEE. J was trimmed by 3 bases and V by 4 bases; bases with no gene match: 5. CDR3 bases: TGTGCCAGCAGCCCCGGGACAGGACCTAATGAAAAACTGTTTTTT. Its translation: CASSPGTGPNEKLFF.